This TCR beta chain was identified in a study of cytomegalovirus exposure and HLA in healthy donors. 13 Jbeta primers and 60 Vbeta primers were used for the PCR. Assay used: immunoSEQ multiplex PCR; TCRdb lists only in-frame clones, some missing. The table includes approximately 190,000 clones, roughly 84% detected once. This CDR3 is built from 16 residues. V lost 1 base and J lost 4; bases outside the gene matches: 5. Germline CDR1 is SGHTA and CDR2 is FQGNSA. Study-wide points: Indistinguishable V segments, including TRBV6-2 and TRBV6-3, were excluded. What a later analysis reportedly showed was that an Asian-associated ancestry cluster had fewer N-insertions than the 666-donor mean.

Samples came from healthy bone marrow donors. A word on this clone: Its target is not known.

The chain links TRBV7-2 to TRBJ2-1; 9 nucleotides agree with TRBD2. Sequenced material: PBMCs. This receptor was taken from a woman between 45 and 60 years old in good health and CMV-seropositive. The CDR3 loop is CASSLEGSGGYNEQFF. The CDR3 DNA reads TGTGCCAGCAGCTTAGAGGGTAGCGGGGGTTACAATGAGCAGTTCTTC.